The clone carrying this T cell receptor beta chain appeared a few times. TCRdb fed the PCR reads into MiXCR, producing one record per CDR3 protein. The table includes 3,500 to 4,500 distinct CDR3 sequences, about a third detected once. Germline V lookup: CDR1 MGHRA, CDR2 YSYEKL. CDR3 length: 12 amino acids. Trimming stripped 0 bases from V and 15 bases from J, with 12 bases between. This entry belongs to a study of immune characterization of retroperitoneal liposarcoma. V gene TRBV4-1 combines with J gene TRBJ2-1; a weak D match, TRBD2 (6 bases). The TCR comes from a female donor with retroperitoneal liposarcoma. The sequenced sample was blood. The CDR3 coding sequence is TGCGCCAGCAGCCAAGATTGGGACTTCCGGTTCTTC. Translating gives CASSQDWDFRFF.